Sequencing of this T cell receptor (beta chain) was carried out in a study of blood T cell repertoires in COVID-19. Study-level information: The cDNA or gDNA used as material had been derived from T cells, B-cell-depleted T cells, or PBMCs.

In germline, CDR1 is MRHNA, CDR2 SNTAGT. Trimming stripped 6 bases from V and 1 base from J, with 11 bases between. The CDR3 covers 14 residues. Per the study methods: Reference gene primer amplification yielded estimated nucleated cell counts. Profiled with immunoSEQ multiplex PCR; TCRdb holds only in-frame clones, not every one. The V and J calls and clone size come from that table; D and trimming were worked out from the DNA. This table holds 250,000 to 350,000 clones, around 85% found once. The receptor comes from a human donor with COVID-19, enrolled during active disease. The donor label of this sample is uncertain. The rearrangement joins TRBV6-4 to TRBJ2-3, with D possibly being TRBD2 (5 bases). The sequenced sample was peripheral blood. The CDR3 here is CASRYSVGTDTQYF. In nucleotides, the CDR3 is TGTGCCAGCAGATATAGCGTTGGCACAGATACGCAGTATTTT.